This is a list of T cell receptor beta chains from one sample in a study of shared clonotypes between healthy human individuals. TCRdb's copy holds only in-frame clones and misses some; the assay was immunoSEQ multiplex PCR. Of around 510,000 clones in the sample, roughly 95% were seen once. The specimen was naive CD4+ T cells sorted from blood. The receptors shown here come from a woman aged 30 to 39 in good health. CDR3s include the opening cysteine and the closing phenylalanine or tryptophan. Each record gives: D gene, J gene, V gene, clone size, CDR3 protein, CDR3 DNA. D genes are given only for firm matches. The size entry is marked missing in some rows and otherwise reads once, few, many or a size class.

d_call: -; j_call: TRBJ2-1; v_call: TRBV12-5; clone_size: -; cdr3_aa: CASGLVLPGGRSYNEQFF; cdr3_nt: TGTGCTAGTGGTTTGGTACTTCCCGGCGGACGCTCCTACAATGAGCAGTTCTTC
d_call: -; j_call: TRBJ1-5; v_call: TRBV9; clone_size: -; cdr3_aa: CASSVGVTQPQHF; cdr3_nt: TGTGCCAGCAGCGTAGGGGTTACTCAGCCCCAGCATTTT
d_call: -; j_call: TRBJ2-3; v_call: TRBV7-2; clone_size: -; cdr3_aa: CASSSLLRTDTQYF; cdr3_nt: TGTGCCAGCAGCTCCCTCCTACGCACAGATACGCAGTATTTT
d_call: TRBD1; j_call: TRBJ2-5; v_call: TRBV6-4; clone_size: -; cdr3_aa: CASSSDRGETQYF; cdr3_nt: TGTGCCAGCAGCTCGGACAGGGGAGAGACCCAGTACTTC
d_call: TRBD1; j_call: TRBJ1-2; v_call: TRBV10-3; clone_size: -; cdr3_aa: CAISYGQGGYGYTF; cdr3_nt: TGTGCCATCAGTTATGGACAGGGTGGCTATGGCTACACCTTC
d_call: TRBD1; j_call: TRBJ1-5; v_call: TRBV6-1; clone_size: -; cdr3_aa: CASTETGDQPQHF; cdr3_nt: TGTGCCAGCACTGAGACAGGGGATCAGCCCCAGCATTTT
d_call: TRBD1; j_call: TRBJ1-5; v_call: TRBV5-1; clone_size: -; cdr3_aa: CASSWGDRFGNQPQHF; cdr3_nt: TGCGCCAGCAGCTGGGGGGACAGGTTTGGCAATCAGCCCCAGCATTTT
d_call: -; j_call: TRBJ1-1; v_call: TRBV14; clone_size: -; cdr3_aa: CASSRQGGLQNTEAFF; cdr3_nt: TGTGCCAGCAGCCGACAAGGGGGTTTACAGAACACTGAAGCTTTCTTT
d_call: -; j_call: TRBJ2-7; v_call: TRBV28; clone_size: -; cdr3_aa: CASQGTQSYEQYF; cdr3_nt: TGTGCCAGCCAAGGGACTCAATCCTACGAGCAGTACTTC
d_call: -; j_call: TRBJ1-2; v_call: TRBV7-2; clone_size: -; cdr3_aa: CASSLIRTANYGYTF; cdr3_nt: TGTGCCAGCAGCTTGATTCGGACAGCTAACTATGGCTACACCTTC
d_call: TRBD1; j_call: TRBJ2-5; v_call: TRBV5-4; clone_size: -; cdr3_aa: CASSRRDRGLGETQYF; cdr3_nt: TGTGCCAGCAGCCGCCGGGACAGGGGCCTGGGTGAGACCCAGTACTTC
d_call: TRBD1; j_call: TRBJ2-7; v_call: TRBV11-3; clone_size: -; cdr3_aa: CASSRDSSYEQYF; cdr3_nt: TGTGCCAGCAGCCGGGACAGCTCCTACGAGCAGTACTTC
d_call: -; j_call: TRBJ1-2; v_call: TRBV2; clone_size: -; cdr3_aa: CASGDRNYGYTF; cdr3_nt: TGTGCCAGCGGTGACAGGAACTATGGCTACACCTTC
d_call: TRBD1; j_call: TRBJ1-1; v_call: TRBV5-1; clone_size: few; cdr3_aa: CASSRDSITEAFF; cdr3_nt: TGCGCCAGCAGCCGGGACAGTATCACTGAAGCTTTCTTT
d_call: TRBD1; j_call: TRBJ2-7; v_call: TRBV27; clone_size: -; cdr3_aa: CASSSVGTGGYEQYF; cdr3_nt: TGTGCCAGCAGTTCCGTCGGGACAGGGGGCTACGAGCAGTACTTC
d_call: -; j_call: TRBJ2-7; v_call: TRBV28; clone_size: -; cdr3_aa: CASSFGFLRALPYEQYF; cdr3_nt: TGTGCCAGCAGTTTTGGTTTCTTGAGGGCCCTCCCCTACGAGCAGTACTTC
d_call: -; j_call: TRBJ1-2; v_call: TRBV7-9; clone_size: once; cdr3_aa: CASRGALYGYTF; cdr3_nt: TGTGCCAGCAGGGGGGCTCTCTATGGCTACACCTTC
d_call: -; j_call: TRBJ2-1; v_call: TRBV7-9; clone_size: -; cdr3_aa: CASSLIDLFNEQFF; cdr3_nt: TGTGCCAGCAGCTTAATTGATTTGTTCAATGAGCAGTTCTTC
d_call: -; j_call: TRBJ2-3; v_call: TRBV7-9; clone_size: -; cdr3_aa: CASSLAGLSTDTQYF; cdr3_nt: TGTGCCAGCAGCTTAGCGGGTCTCAGCACAGATACGCAGTATTTT
d_call: -; j_call: TRBJ2-5; v_call: TRBV11-1; clone_size: -; cdr3_aa: CASSWYRVTDETQYF; cdr3_nt: TGTGCCAGCAGCTGGTACAGGGTGACCGACGAGACCCAGTACTTC
d_call: -; j_call: TRBJ1-4; v_call: TRBV29-1; clone_size: -; cdr3_aa: CSVGTVDEKLFF; cdr3_nt: TGCAGCGTTGGTACAGTTGATGAAAAACTGTTTTTT
d_call: -; j_call: TRBJ2-7; v_call: TRBV10-3; clone_size: once; cdr3_aa: CAISETGVRYEQYF; cdr3_nt: TGTGCCATCAGTGAGACCGGGGTTCGGTACGAGCAGTACTTC
d_call: TRBD1; j_call: TRBJ1-4; v_call: TRBV4-1; clone_size: -; cdr3_aa: CASSQAGGGNEKLFF; cdr3_nt: TGCGCCAGCAGCCAAGCAGGGGGCGGCAATGAAAAACTGTTTTTT
d_call: -; j_call: TRBJ2-3; v_call: TRBV28; clone_size: -; cdr3_aa: CASSLLGDTQYF; cdr3_nt: TGTGCCAGCAGCCTACTGGGAGATACGCAGTATTTT
d_call: TRBD2; j_call: TRBJ2-7; v_call: TRBV7-2; clone_size: -; cdr3_aa: CASSSTGGSLFEQYF; cdr3_nt: TGTGCCAGCAGTTCGACGGGCGGGAGCTTGTTCGAGCAGTACTTC
d_call: TRBD1; j_call: TRBJ2-7; v_call: TRBV30; clone_size: -; cdr3_aa: CACLPGQGFFDEQYF; cdr3_nt: TGTGCCTGTCTTCCGGGACAGGGATTTTTCGACGAGCAGTACTTC
d_call: -; j_call: TRBJ2-5; v_call: TRBV2; clone_size: -; cdr3_aa: CASTGREETQYF; cdr3_nt: TGTGCCAGCACAGGGAGAGAAGAGACCCAGTACTTC
d_call: TRBD2; j_call: TRBJ2-2; v_call: TRBV5-4; clone_size: -; cdr3_aa: CASTSASGDTGELFF; cdr3_nt: TGTGCCAGCACCTCGGCTAGCGGCGACACCGGGGAGCTGTTTTTT
d_call: TRBD1; j_call: TRBJ1-2; v_call: TRBV28; clone_size: -; cdr3_aa: CASTGRGDIYGYTF; cdr3_nt: TGTGCCAGCACCGGCAGGGGGGATATATATGGCTACACCTTC